This entry lists 15 T cell receptor beta chains sequenced from one sample in a study of cytomegalovirus exposure and HLA in healthy donors (dated by TCRdb to 2017 to 2019). Library creation used the immunoSEQ multiplex PCR assay. For the multiplex PCR, a mixture combining 60 forward primers for TCR Vbeta segments and 13 reverse primers for TCR Jbeta segments was used. TCRdb re-hosts the immuneACCESS table, in-frame sequences only. Its copies lack some clones; in the studies checked, an unresolved V gene accounts for under half of them, and the cause for the rest is not known. The sample table shows some 200,000 clones, and around three quarters are seen once. The ten largest account for approximately 2.1% of the sample. Sequences were obtained from PBMCs. Receptors were obtained from a woman in her forties or fifties in good health and CMV-seronegative.

The V gene is TRBV5-8, the J gene TRBJ1-3; TRBD1 agrees at 10 bases. Germline CDR1 SGHTS, CDR2 YDEGEE. The length of the CDR3 is 15 residues. The V gene end was trimmed by 4 bases and the J gene end by 3 bases; junction bases not matched to a gene: 4. The CDR3 sequence: CASSADRGNGNTIYF. CDR3 DNA sequence: TGTGCCAGCAGCGCGGACAGGGGGAATGGAAACACCATATATTTT.

The rearrangement joins TRBV5-1 to TRBJ2-1; 10 bases align to TRBD2. The CDR3 runs 16 residues. Per the germline V gene, CDR1 is SGHRS and CDR2 is YFSETQ. V lost 0 bases and J lost 7; bases outside the gene matches: 7. CDR3 loop: CASSLAPSSGSNEQFF. CDR3 nucleotide sequence: TGCGCCAGCAGCTTGGCCCCGTCTAGCGGGAGTAATGAGCAGTTCTTC.

CDR3 in amino acids: CASSPTAMNTEAFF. DNA for the CDR3: TGTGCCAGTAGTCCGACAGCTATGAACACTGAAGCTTTCTTT. The gene calls are TRBV19 and TRBJ1-1; tentative D call: TRBD1 (5 bases). This CDR3 has 14 residues. V was trimmed by 5 bases and J by 0 bases, leaving 10 bases between them. Per the germline V gene, CDR1 is LNHDA and CDR2 is SQIVND (reference sequence).

The chain recombines TRBV9 with TRBJ1-1; tentatively, D is TRBD1 (5 bases). The CDR3 is 13 residues long. Germline V gives CDR1 SGDLS, CDR2 YYNGEE. Trimming pared 2 bases from V and 4 bases from J, leaving 9 bases between. CDR3 nucleotides: TGTGCCAGCAGCGTCGACAGTTTCACTGAAGCTTTCTTT. Translation: CASSVDSFTEAFF.

This clone has only a few counts. The chain links TRBV28 to TRBJ2-7, with D hard to call. Per the germline V gene, CDR1 is MDHEN and CDR2 is SYDVKM. The V and J ends lost 4 bases and 2 bases respectively, with 15 bases between them. The CDR3 is 15 residues long. The DNA for the CDR3 is TGTGCCAGCAGTTATGACTTTAAAGGTACCTACGAGCAGTACTTC. Encoded protein: CASSYDFKGTYEQYF.

The rearrangement links TRBV7-8 to TRBJ2-1, with D possibly TRBD2 on 6 matching bases. The CDR3 spans 16 residues. Trimming removed 2 bases at V and 0 bases at J, with 11 bases between. CDR1 and CDR2 (germline): SGHVS, FQNEAQ. The CDR3 coding sequence is TGTGCCAGCAGCTTAACTGTCGGGAGCTCCTACAATGAGCAGTTCTTC. Its protein product is CASSLTVGSSYNEQFF.

The chain has TRBV5-1 and TRBJ2-2; 10 bases are a match to TRBD2. Trimming cost V 3 bases and J 4 bases; bases outside gene matches: 3. Germline loops: CDR1 SGHRS, CDR2 YFSETQ. This CDR3 is 15 amino acids long. In nucleotides, the CDR3 is TGCGCCAGCAGCTCGTGGACTAGCGGCACCGGGGAGCTGTTTTTT. Its protein is CASSSWTSGTGELFF.

The chain recombines TRBV25-1 with TRBJ2-5; D possibly corresponds to TRBD2 (6 bases). Trimming took 6 bases from V and 5 from J, leaving 22 bases between them. The CDR3 length is 16 residues. CDR1 is MGHDK and CDR2 is SYGVNS in the germline V gene. CDR3 nucleotides: TGTGCCAGCAGCGGCGTCTTGGGGGGAGGTGCGGAGACCCAGTACTTC. It yields the protein CASSGVLGGGAETQYF.

The J gene is TRBJ2-1, the V gene TRBV6-5; a possible D gene is TRBD1 (6 bases). Germline assignment: CDR1 MNHEY and CDR2 SVGAGI. V lost 4 bases to trimming and J lost 6 bases, with 16 bases between them. The CDR3 runs to 15 residues. CDR3 nucleotide sequence: TGTGCCAGCAGTTCCGACAGGTACCGAGGCAATGAGCAGTTCTTC. This encodes CASSSDRYRGNEQFF.

This clone was detected once. The chain joins TRBV11-2 to TRBJ2-7; 10 nucleotides match TRBD2. The V segment lost 3 bases and the J segment 2 bases; nucleotides outside the gene matches: 7. The CDR3 has 16 amino acids. Germline loops: CDR1 SGHAT, CDR2 FQNNGV. CDR3 loop: CASSFPAGGPAYEQYF. As DNA, the CDR3 is TGTGCCAGCAGCTTCCCAGCGGGAGGGCCGGCCTACGAGCAGTACTTC.

This chain uses TRBV9 with TRBJ2-3; a weak D match, TRBD2 (6 bases). Germline V CDR1 and CDR2: SGDLS, YYNGEE. The V gene lost 6 bases and the J gene lost 0 bases, with 8 bases spanning the gap. The CDR3 has 13 amino acids. The CDR3 region is CASNSGSTDTQYF. As DNA, the CDR3 is TGTGCCAGCAATAGCGGTAGCACAGATACGCAGTATTTT. The complete variable domain, with remaining parts taken from reference TRBV9 and TRBJ2-3, reads DSGVTQTPKHLITATGQRVTLRCSPRSGDLSVYWYQQSLDQGLQFLIQYYNGEERAKGNILERFSAQQFPDLHSELNLSSLELGDSALYFCASNSGSTDTQYFGPGTRLTVL.

Concerning this clone itself: This CDR3 is also generated by other DNA sequences in the sample. The chain carries TRBV28 and TRBJ2-7, with a possible D match to TRBD2 (6 bases). This CDR3 comprises 14 residues. Per the germline V gene, CDR1 is MDHEN and CDR2 is SYDVKM. V lost 5 bases and J lost 0, with 11 bases in between. CDR3 in amino acids: CASSPGTVSYEQYF. The CDR3 nucleotides are TGTGCCAGCAGTCCCGGGACTGTCTCCTACGAGCAGTACTTC.

The chain is built from TRBV29-1 and TRBJ2-1, with D possibly being TRBD1 (5 bases). CDR3 length equals 12 residues. The germline V gene encodes CDR1 SQVTM and CDR2 ANQGSEA. V was pared by 4 bases and J by 5 bases, with 9 bases between. For the CDR3, the DNA is TGCAGCGTTGGCCAGGGTGACAATGAGCAGTTCTTC. Its translation is CSVGQGDNEQFF.

The chain combines TRBV28 with TRBJ2-2; D not certain. V was pared by 3 bases and J by 1 base, with 9 bases between. The CDR3 consists of 15 residues. The germline CDR1 and CDR2 sequences are MDHEN and SYDVKM. The DNA for the CDR3 is TGTGCCAGCAGTTTTACAGAACTGAACACCGGGGAGCTGTTTTTT. Its translation: CASSFTELNTGELFF.

The chain links TRBV15 to TRBJ2-3; the D is unclear. Trimming left V 1 base short and J 0 bases short, with 11 bases between. Germline CDR1 LNHNV, CDR2 YYDKDF (reference sequence). This CDR3 is built from 16 residues. The CDR3, as DNA: TGTGCCACCAGCAGAGGGCCGTCATCTAGCACAGATACGCAGTATTTT. Amino acid sequence: CATSRGPSSSTDTQYF.